This TCR beta chain is drawn from a study of CD4+ T cells in melanoma (dated by TCRdb to between 2021 and 2023). Context from the whole study: Neoantigen-specific CD4+ T cells in human melanoma were what the study investigated. Study-wide findings and limitations: Neoantigen-specific CD4+ T cells were reported to be correlated with the function of CD8+ T cells, macrophages and B cells. According to the report, neoantigen-specific CD4+ T cells in melanoma displayed diverse differentiation states.

Receptors were amplified or captured by the immunoSEQ multiplex PCR assay. In its TCRdb copy, this immuneACCESS table keeps in-frame sequences only and misses some clones. Where compared with another copy, unresolved V genes explain less than half of these, and the others have no known cause. A total of 5,500 to 7,500 clones appear in this sample, about 70% of them only once. The ten largest clones capture roughly 31% of the sample. On this clone itself: The antigen it binds to is not known. Base-call qualities are not available, and no considerably larger clone is one nucleotide away.

The donors were melanoma patients. The CDR3 numbers 15 residues from cysteine through phenylalanine. The CDR3 DNA has 45 bases and is translated from base 1. The junction shows trimming of 2 bases on V and 4 bases on J, and the gene matches do not reach 9 bases of it. CDR1 and CDR2 are read off the germline V gene as SQVTM and ANQGSEA. The receptor's source is a human donor with melanoma. The sequence is built from TRBV29-1 and TRBJ2-5; 8 bases in the junction line up with TRBD1. Source material: cells from a culture (not recorded whether cultured in vitro). This receptor has the CDR3 CSVERAGGYGETQYF. The nucleotides read TGCAGCGTTGAACGTGCAGGGGGCTACGGAGAGACCCAGTACTTC.